The rows below give T cell receptor beta chains drawn from one sample of a study of cytomegalovirus exposure and HLA in healthy donors. The assay was immunoSEQ multiplex PCR, and TCRdb's table has in-frame clones only and misses some. In the table there are about 160,000 clones, roughly 84% of which are singletons. Sequenced: PBMCs. Receptor source: a young man in good health and CMV-seronegative. The conserved cysteine and the conserved F or W are not part of the CDR3 here. The order of the fields is CDR3 protein, J gene, V gene.

CDR3 protein: ASSYERDREGPYEQY
J gene: TRBJ2-7
V gene: TRBV6-7

CDR3 protein: ASRGATSTDTQY
J gene: TRBJ2-3
V gene: TRBV19

CDR3 protein: ASTRRAGNSPLH
J gene: TRBJ1-6
V gene: TRBV6-5

CDR3 protein: ATSSAATEQY
J gene: TRBJ2-7
V gene: TRBV15

CDR3 protein: ASSQTGIADTQY
J gene: TRBJ2-3
V gene: TRBV7-7

CDR3 protein: AWRPMGQGSTEAF
J gene: TRBJ1-1
V gene: TRBV30

CDR3 protein: ASSLGLADTQY
J gene: TRBJ2-3
V gene: TRBV4-1

CDR3 protein: ASSAQGPSTDTQY
J gene: TRBJ2-3
V gene: TRBV6-1

CDR3 protein: SVLLDGYT
J gene: TRBJ1-2
V gene: TRBV29-1

CDR3 protein: SVVSGTGITEAF
J gene: TRBJ1-1
V gene: TRBV29-1

CDR3 protein: ASKFQGGNEQF
J gene: TRBJ2-1
V gene: TRBV19

CDR3 protein: ASSREMGQTYEQY
J gene: TRBJ2-7
V gene: TRBV28

CDR3 protein: ASSLGQGGSGYT
J gene: TRBJ1-2
V gene: TRBV5-1

CDR3 protein: ASSPLRTSGTDTQY
J gene: TRBJ2-3
V gene: TRBV7-2

CDR3 protein: ASSLRGEQF
J gene: TRBJ2-1
V gene: TRBV7-2

CDR3 protein: ASTNRGQINQPQH
J gene: TRBJ1-5
V gene: TRBV28

CDR3 protein: ASSPPGQDYEQY
J gene: TRBJ2-7
V gene: TRBV18

CDR3 protein: ASMTLTWEGPRSGANVLT
J gene: TRBJ2-6
V gene: TRBV2

CDR3 protein: ASSLGAGSGNTIY
J gene: TRBJ1-3
V gene: TRBV5-1

CDR3 protein: ASTLTVSYEQY
J gene: TRBJ2-7
V gene: TRBV2

CDR3 protein: ASSSGQGPKEAF
J gene: TRBJ1-1
V gene: TRBV7-9

CDR3 protein: ASSEMRLAGGYNEQF
J gene: TRBJ2-1
V gene: TRBV6-1

CDR3 protein: ASSFQGDKNQPQH
J gene: TRBJ1-5
V gene: TRBV7-9

CDR3 protein: ATSSAGTGYGYT
J gene: TRBJ1-2
V gene: TRBV15

CDR3 protein: SVEGLVRSPYEQY
J gene: TRBJ2-7
V gene: TRBV29-1

CDR3 protein: ATSGQGIFYNEQF
J gene: TRBJ2-1
V gene: TRBV4-1

CDR3 protein: ASSGHAGDSYEQY
J gene: TRBJ2-7
V gene: TRBV6-1

CDR3 protein: ASSPRVSYEQY
J gene: TRBJ2-7
V gene: TRBV5-1

CDR3 protein: ASSVGTSGNGLNEQF
J gene: TRBJ2-1
V gene: TRBV7-9

CDR3 protein: ATSRAPSGGGDTQY
J gene: TRBJ2-3
V gene: TRBV15

CDR3 protein: ASSLESSRGNNEQF
J gene: TRBJ2-1
V gene: TRBV5-1

CDR3 protein: AISDGPSQETQY
J gene: TRBJ2-5
V gene: TRBV10-3

CDR3 protein: ASSNGLAVGTDTQY
J gene: TRBJ2-3
V gene: TRBV7-2

CDR3 protein: ASILRTGNTEAF
J gene: TRBJ1-1
V gene: TRBV19

CDR3 protein: ASSQGSSGTQY
J gene: TRBJ2-3
V gene: TRBV7-6

CDR3 protein: ASKSPPGSRNYEQY
J gene: TRBJ2-7
V gene: TRBV6-6

CDR3 protein: ASSPLAQRTDTQY
J gene: TRBJ2-3
V gene: TRBV5-1

CDR3 protein: ASTTSRDEQF
J gene: TRBJ2-1
V gene: TRBV2

CDR3 protein: ASSLGTATKTQH
J gene: TRBJ1-5
V gene: TRBV28

CDR3 protein: ASSLAGWEDGQY
J gene: TRBJ2-7
V gene: TRBV5-1

CDR3 protein: SAPRQGARDTQY
J gene: TRBJ2-3
V gene: TRBV29-1

CDR3 protein: ASSYVPPGLAFEQF
J gene: TRBJ2-1
V gene: TRBV6-6

CDR3 protein: ASSLGGQGSDTQY
J gene: TRBJ2-3
V gene: TRBV5-4